This T cell receptor beta chain was sequenced during a study of early T cells in non-severe SARS-CoV-2 infection. Broader study findings: Anti-spike CD8 responses were favored by VDJdb matching, which missed private and CD4 specificities.

Unique molecular identifiers were added to individual cDNA molecules. TCRdb re-called the 5' RACE reads through MiXCR, storing one row per CDR3 protein. The sample has 90,000 to 120,000 distinct CDR3 sequences; roughly 10% are singletons. Of note for this clonotype: The antigen remains unidentified.

Trimming pared 5 bases from V and 0 bases from J, leaving 14 bases between. The germline CDR1 and CDR2 sequences are DFQATT and SNEGSKA (reference sequence). The CDR3 loop spans 15 amino acids. Source material: whole blood. The source of this sequence is an adult who was a healthcare worker with PCR-confirmed SARS-CoV-2 infection or an uninfected control (not recorded which). This sequence joins TRBV20-1 and TRBJ2-1; D possibly corresponds to TRBD2 (6 bases). CDR3 amino acids: CSAGDLTSSYNEQFF. As DNA, the CDR3 is TGCAGTGCTGGGGACTTGACTAGCTCCTACAATGAGCAGTTCTTC.